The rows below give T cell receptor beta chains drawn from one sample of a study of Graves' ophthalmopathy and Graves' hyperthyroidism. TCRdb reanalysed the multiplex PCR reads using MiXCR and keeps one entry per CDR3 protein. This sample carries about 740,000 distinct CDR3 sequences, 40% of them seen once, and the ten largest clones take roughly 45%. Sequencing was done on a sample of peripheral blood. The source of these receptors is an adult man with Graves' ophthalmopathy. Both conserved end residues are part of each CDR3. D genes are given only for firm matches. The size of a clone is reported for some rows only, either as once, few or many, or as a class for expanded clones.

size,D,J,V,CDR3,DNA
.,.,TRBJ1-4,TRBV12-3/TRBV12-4,CASRRLNEKLLF,TGTGCCAGCAGGCGACTGAATGAAAAACTGTTGTTT
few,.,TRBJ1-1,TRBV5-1,CASSLAGEAFF,TGCGCCAGCAGCTTGGCCGGAGAAGCTTTCTTT
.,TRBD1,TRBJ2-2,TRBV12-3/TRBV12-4,CASRPNRGQNTGELFF,TGTGCCAGCAGACCGAACAGGGGGCAGAACACCGGGGAGCTGTTTTTT
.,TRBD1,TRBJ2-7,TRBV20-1,CSVRRGTGSNEQYF,TGCAGTGTCCGAAGGGGGACAGGGAGTAACGAGCAGTACTTC
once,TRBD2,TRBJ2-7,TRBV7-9,CASSLGGASVSYEQYF,TGTGCCAGCAGCCTCGGGGGGGCCTCAGTTTCTTACGAGCAGTACTTC
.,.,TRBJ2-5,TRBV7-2,CASSHSLASLRETQYF,TGTGCCAGCAGCCATTCCCTAGCGTCCCTCAGGGAGACCCAGTACTTC
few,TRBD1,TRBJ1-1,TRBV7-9,CASSPSGTGGTEAFF,TGTGCCAGCAGCCCCTCCGGGACAGGGGGCACTGAAGCTTTCTTT
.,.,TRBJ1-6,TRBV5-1,CASSSGRGPSPLHF,TGCGCCAGCAGCTCCGGACGGGGGCCTTCACCCCTCCACTTT
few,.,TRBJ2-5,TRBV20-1,CSARGRDSQETQYF,TGCAGTGCTAGAGGGCGGGACTCACAAGAGACCCAGTACTTC
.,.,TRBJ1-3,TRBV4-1,CASSRASGSTIYF,TGCGCCAGCAGCAGGGCATCTGGAAGCACCATATATTTT
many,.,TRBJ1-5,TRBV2,CASTADSYSNQPQHF,TGTGCCAGCACCGCGGACAGCTATAGCAATCAGCCCCAGCATTTT
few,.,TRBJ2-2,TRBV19,CASSPLDSSGELFF,TGTGCCAGTAGTCCCCTGGACTCGTCCGGGGAGCTGTTTTTT
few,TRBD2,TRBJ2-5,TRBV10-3,CASREGLAVQETQYF,TGTGCCAGCAGAGAGGGACTAGCGGTACAAGAGACCCAGTACTTC
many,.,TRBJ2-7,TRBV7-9,CASSLGSGVLYEQYF,TGTGCCAGCAGCTTAGGGTCGGGAGTCTTGTACGAGCAGTACTTC
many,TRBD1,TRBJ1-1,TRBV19,CASSVSLTGATEAFF,TGTGCCAGTAGTGTATCTCTGACAGGGGCCACTGAAGCTTTCTTT
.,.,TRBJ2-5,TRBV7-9,CVSLAMEITPQETQYF,TGTGTCAGTCTCGCAATGGAGATAACACCTCAAGAGACCCAGTACTTC
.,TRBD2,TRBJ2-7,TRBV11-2,CASSLGTSEVYEQYF,TGTGCCAGCAGCTTAGGGACTAGCGAGGTCTACGAGCAGTACTTC
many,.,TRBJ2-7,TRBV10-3,CAIRDSYEQYF,TGTGCCATCAGGGATTCCTACGAGCAGTACTTC
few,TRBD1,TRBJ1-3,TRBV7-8,CASSLAGSRGLGNTIYF,TGTGCCAGCAGCTTAGCGGGATCCAGGGGGCTCGGAAACACCATATATTTT
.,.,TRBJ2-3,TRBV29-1,CSVAPLIKDEDTQYF,TGCAGCGTTGCACCACTCATTAAGGATGAAGATACGCAGTATTTT
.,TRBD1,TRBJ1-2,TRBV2,CASRWTGVVVGYTF,TGTGCCAGCAGATGGACAGGTGTCGTGGTTGGCTACACCTTC
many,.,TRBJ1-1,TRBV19,CASKIQGMDTEAFF,TGTGCCAGTAAAATACAGGGAATGGACACTGAAGCTTTCTTT
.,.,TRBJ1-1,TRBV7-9,CASSLVAEELRAFF,TGTGCCAGCAGCTTGGTAGCTGAGGAGTTGAGGGCTTTCTTT
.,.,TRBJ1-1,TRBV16,CASSLENGEGTEAFF,TGTGCCAGCAGCTTAGAGAACGGGGAGGGTACTGAAGCTTTCTTT
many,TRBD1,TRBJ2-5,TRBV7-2,CASSSPGQGGETQYF,TGTGCCAGCAGCTCGCCCGGACAGGGTGGAGAGACCCAGTACTTC